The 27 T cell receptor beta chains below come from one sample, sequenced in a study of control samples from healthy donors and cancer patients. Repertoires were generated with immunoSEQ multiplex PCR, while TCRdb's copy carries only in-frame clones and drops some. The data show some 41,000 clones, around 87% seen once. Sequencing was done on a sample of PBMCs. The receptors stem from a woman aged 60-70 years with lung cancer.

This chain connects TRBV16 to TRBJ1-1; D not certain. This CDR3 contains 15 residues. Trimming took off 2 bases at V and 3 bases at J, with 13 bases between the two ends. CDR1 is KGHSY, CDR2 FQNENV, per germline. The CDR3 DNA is TGTGCCAGCAGCCAAGGTTTCGCGTGGGACACTGAAGCTTTCTTT. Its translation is CASSQGFAWDTEAFF.

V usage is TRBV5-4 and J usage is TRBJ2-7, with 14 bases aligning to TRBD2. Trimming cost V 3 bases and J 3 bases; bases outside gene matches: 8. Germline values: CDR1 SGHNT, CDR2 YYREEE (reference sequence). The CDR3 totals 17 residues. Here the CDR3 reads CASSSTTGTSGSYEQYF. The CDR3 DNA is TGTGCCAGCAGCTCTACGACGGGGACTAGCGGGAGCTACGAGCAGTACTTC.

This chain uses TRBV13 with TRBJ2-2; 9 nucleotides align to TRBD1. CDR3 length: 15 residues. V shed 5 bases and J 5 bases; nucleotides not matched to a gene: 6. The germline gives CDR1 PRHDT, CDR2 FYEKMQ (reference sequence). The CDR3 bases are TGTGCCAGCAGCGCAAACAGGGGGCAAACCGGGGAGCTGTTTTTT. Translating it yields CASSANRGQTGELFF.

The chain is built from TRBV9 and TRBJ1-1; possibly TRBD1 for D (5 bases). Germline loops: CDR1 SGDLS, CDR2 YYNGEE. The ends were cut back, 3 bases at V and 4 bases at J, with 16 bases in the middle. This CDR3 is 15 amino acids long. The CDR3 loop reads CASSAGRRGGTEAFF. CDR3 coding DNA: TGTGCCAGCAGCGCAGGACGGCGCGGGGGCACTGAAGCTTTCTTT.

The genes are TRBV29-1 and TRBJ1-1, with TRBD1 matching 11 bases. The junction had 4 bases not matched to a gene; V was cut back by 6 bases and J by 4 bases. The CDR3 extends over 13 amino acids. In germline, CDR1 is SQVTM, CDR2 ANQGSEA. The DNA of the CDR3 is TGCAGCGTGACCGGGACAGGGGGCACTGAAGCTTTCTTT. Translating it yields CSVTGTGGTEAFF.

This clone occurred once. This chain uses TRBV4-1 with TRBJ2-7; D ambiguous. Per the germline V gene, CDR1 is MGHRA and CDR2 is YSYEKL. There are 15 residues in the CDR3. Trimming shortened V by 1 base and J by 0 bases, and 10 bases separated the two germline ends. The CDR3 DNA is TGCGCCAGCAGCCAAGTCTCCGGTATCTCCTACGAGCAGTACTTC. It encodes CASSQVSGISYEQYF.

This chain's CDR3 is CASSFASGLSSYEQYF. In DNA, the CDR3 is TGTGCCAGCAGCTTCGCTAGCGGACTTAGCTCCTACGAGCAGTACTTC. J is TRBJ2-7 and V is TRBV11-2; 7 bases align to TRBD2. The CDR3 runs to 16 residues. Unmatched junction bases numbered 8, after V lost 3 bases and J lost 0 bases. Germline V gene data show CDR1 as SGHAT and CDR2 as FQNNGV.

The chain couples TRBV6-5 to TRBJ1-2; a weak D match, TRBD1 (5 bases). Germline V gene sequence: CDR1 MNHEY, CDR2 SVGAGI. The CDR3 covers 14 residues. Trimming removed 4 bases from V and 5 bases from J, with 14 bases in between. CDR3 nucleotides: TGTGCCAGCAGTTCCCGGGGGATCCGTTATGGCTACACCTTC. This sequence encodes CASSSRGIRYGYTF.

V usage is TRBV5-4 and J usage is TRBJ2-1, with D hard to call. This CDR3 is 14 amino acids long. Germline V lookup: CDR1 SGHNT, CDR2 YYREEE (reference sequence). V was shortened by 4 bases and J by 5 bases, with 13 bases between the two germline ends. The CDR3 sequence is CASSLRAQNNEQFF. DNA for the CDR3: TGTGCCAGCAGCCTGAGAGCGCAAAACAATGAGCAGTTCTTC. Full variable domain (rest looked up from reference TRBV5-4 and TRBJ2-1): ETGVTQSPTHLIKTRGQQVTLRCSSQSGHNTVSWYQQALGQGPQFIFQYYREEENGRGNFPPRFSGLQFPNYSSELNVNALELDDSALYLCASSLRAQNNEQFFGPGTRLTVL.

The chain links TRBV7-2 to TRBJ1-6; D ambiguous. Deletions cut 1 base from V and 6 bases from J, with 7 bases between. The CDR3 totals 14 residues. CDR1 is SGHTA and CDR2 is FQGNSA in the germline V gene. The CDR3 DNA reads TGTGCCAGCAGCTTAGTTGTCCCTAATTCACCCCTCCACTTT. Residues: CASSLVVPNSPLHF.

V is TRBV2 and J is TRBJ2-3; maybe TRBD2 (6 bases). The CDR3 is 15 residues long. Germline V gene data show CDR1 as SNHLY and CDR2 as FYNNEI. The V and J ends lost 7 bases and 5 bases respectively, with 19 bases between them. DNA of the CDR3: TGTGCCAGCATCCCGCTAGGTAGCGGTCGAGATACGCAGTATTTT. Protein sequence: CASIPLGSGRDTQYF.

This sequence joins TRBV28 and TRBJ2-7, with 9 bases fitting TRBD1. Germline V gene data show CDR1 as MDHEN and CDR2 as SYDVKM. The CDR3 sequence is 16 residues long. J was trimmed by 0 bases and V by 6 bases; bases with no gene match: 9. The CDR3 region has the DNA TGTGCCAGCAGCCTTTGGACAGGGGCATCCTCCTACGAGCAGTACTTC. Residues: CASSLWTGASSYEQYF.

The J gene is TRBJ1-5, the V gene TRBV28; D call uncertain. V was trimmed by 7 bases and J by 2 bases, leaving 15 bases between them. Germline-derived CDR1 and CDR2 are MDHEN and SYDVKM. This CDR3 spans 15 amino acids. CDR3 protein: CASTTRGRGNQPQHF. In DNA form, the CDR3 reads TGTGCCAGCACCACGCGGGGAAGGGGCAATCAGCCCCAGCATTTT. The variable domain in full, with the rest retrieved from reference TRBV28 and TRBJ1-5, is DVKVTQSSRYLVKRTGEKVFLECVQDMDHENMFWYRQDPGLGLRLIYFSYDVKMKEKGDIPEGYSVSREKKERFSLILESASTNQTSMYLCASTTRGRGNQPQHFGDGTRLSIL.

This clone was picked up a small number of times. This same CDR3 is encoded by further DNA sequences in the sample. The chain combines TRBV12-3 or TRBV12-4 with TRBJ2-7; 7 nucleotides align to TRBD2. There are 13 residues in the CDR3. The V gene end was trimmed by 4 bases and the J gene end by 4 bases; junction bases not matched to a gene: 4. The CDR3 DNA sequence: TGTGCCAGCAGTTCCGCGGGAGCTTACGAGCAGTACTTC. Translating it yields CASSSAGAYEQYF.

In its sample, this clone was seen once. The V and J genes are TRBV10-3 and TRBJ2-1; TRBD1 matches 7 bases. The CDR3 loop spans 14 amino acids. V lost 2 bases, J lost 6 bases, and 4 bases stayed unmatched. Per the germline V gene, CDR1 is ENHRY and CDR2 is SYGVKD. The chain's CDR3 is CAISEGNRGNEQFF. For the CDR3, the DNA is TGTGCCATCAGTGAGGGTAACAGGGGCAATGAGCAGTTCTTC.

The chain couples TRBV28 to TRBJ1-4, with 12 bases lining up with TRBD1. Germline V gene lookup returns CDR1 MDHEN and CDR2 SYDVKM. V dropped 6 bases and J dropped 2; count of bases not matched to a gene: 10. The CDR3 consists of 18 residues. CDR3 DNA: TGTGCCAGCAGACTCCGGGACAGGGGGCTCCTCACTAATGAAAAACTGTTTTTT. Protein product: CASRLRDRGLLTNEKLFF. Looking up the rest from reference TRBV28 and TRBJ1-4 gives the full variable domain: DVKVTQSSRYLVKRTGEKVFLECVQDMDHENMFWYRQDPGLGLRLIYFSYDVKMKEKGDIPEGYSVSREKKERFSLILESASTNQTSMYLCASRLRDRGLLTNEKLFFGSGTQLSVL.

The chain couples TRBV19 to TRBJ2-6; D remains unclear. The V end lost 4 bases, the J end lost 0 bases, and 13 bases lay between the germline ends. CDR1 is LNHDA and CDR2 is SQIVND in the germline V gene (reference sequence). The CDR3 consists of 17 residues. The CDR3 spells CASSTGARSSGANVLTF. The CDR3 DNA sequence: TGTGCCAGTAGTACAGGAGCTAGAAGCTCTGGGGCCAACGTCCTGACTTTC.

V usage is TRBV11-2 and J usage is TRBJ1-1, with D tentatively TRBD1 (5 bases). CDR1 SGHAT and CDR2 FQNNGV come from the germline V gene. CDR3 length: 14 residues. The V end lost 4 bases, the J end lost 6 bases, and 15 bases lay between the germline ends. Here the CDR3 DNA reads TGTGCCAGCAGCTGGGGCCCGGGGTTTCCTGAAGCTTTCTTT. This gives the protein CASSWGPGFPEAFF.

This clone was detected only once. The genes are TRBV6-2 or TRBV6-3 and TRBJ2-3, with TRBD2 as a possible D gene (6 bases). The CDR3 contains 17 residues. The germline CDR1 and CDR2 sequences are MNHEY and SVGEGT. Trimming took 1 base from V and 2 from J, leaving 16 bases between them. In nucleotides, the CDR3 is TGTGCCAGCAGTTACTTAATTCGGGACTCACTCACAGATACGCAGTATTTT. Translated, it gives CASSYLIRDSLTDTQYF.

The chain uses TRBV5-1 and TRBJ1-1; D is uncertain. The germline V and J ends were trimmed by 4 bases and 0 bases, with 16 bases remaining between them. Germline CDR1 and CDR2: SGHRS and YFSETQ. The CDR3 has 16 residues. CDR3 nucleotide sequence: TGCGCCAGCAGCAAAGAACCGGGAACCATGAACACTGAAGCTTTCTTT. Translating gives CASSKEPGTMNTEAFF.

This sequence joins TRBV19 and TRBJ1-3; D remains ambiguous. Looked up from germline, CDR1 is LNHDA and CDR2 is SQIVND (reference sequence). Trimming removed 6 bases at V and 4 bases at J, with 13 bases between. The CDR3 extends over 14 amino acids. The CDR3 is CASSRPLGGNTIYF. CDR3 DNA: TGTGCCAGTAGCCGCCCCTTGGGCGGAAACACCATATATTTT.

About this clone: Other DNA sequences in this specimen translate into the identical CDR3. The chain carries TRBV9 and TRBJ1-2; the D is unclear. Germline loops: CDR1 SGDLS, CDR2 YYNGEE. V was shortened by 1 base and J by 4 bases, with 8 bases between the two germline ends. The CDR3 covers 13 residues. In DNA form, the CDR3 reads TGTGCCAGCAGCGTACACAGTCTCTATGGCTACACCTTC. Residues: CASSVHSLYGYTF.

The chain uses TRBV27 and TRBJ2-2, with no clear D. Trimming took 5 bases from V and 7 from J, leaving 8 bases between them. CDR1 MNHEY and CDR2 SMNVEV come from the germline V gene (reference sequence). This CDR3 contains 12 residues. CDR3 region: CASSPQRGELFF. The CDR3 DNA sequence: TGTGCCAGCAGTCCACAGCGCGGGGAGCTGTTTTTT.

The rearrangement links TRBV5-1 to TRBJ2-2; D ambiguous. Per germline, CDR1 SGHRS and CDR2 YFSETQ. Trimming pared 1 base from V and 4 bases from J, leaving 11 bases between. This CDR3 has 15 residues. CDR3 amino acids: CASSLLAQATGELFF. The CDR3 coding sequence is TGCGCCAGCAGCTTGTTGGCCCAGGCCACCGGGGAGCTGTTTTTT.

The CDR3 region is CASRLGSNQPQHF. The CDR3 coding sequence is TGTGCCAGCAGGCTCGGCAGCAATCAGCCCCAGCATTTT. The chain recombines TRBV6-5 with TRBJ1-5, with D unclear. Germline V gene lookup returns CDR1 MNHEY and CDR2 SVGAGI. V dropped 6 bases and J dropped 1 base, with 7 bases sitting between them. The CDR3 consists of 13 residues.

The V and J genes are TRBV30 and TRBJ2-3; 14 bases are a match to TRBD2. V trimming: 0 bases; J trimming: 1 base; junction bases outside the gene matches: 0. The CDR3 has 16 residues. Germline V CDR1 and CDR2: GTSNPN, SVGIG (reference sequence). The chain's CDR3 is CAWSVGLAGGTDTQYF. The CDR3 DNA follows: TGTGCCTGGAGTGTGGGACTAGCGGGAGGCACAGATACGCAGTATTTT.

This chain's CDR3 is CASSFEGPQTQYF. In DNA, the CDR3 is TGTGCCAGCAGCTTCGAGGGGCCCCAGACCCAGTACTTC. The chain couples TRBV7-3 to TRBJ2-5; tentatively, D is TRBD1 or TRBD2 (5 bases each). The CDR3 has 13 amino acids. CDR1 is SGHTA, CDR2 FQGTGA, per germline. V gave up 3 bases and J gave up 6 bases, with 11 bases separating them.